This section outlines one TCR beta chain sequence together with its context. Its antigen is currently unknown. This specimen belongs to a study of beta chain features in type 1 diabetes. Whole-study findings and limits: Moderately but significantly shorter TCRB CDR3s were found in Type 1 diabetes patients in all four CD4+ subsets.

The CDR3 is made up of 13 amino acids. Germline assignment: CDR1 GTSNPN and CDR2 SVGIG (reference sequence). The V gene lost 5 bases and the J gene lost 0 bases, with 9 bases spanning the gap. Sequenced material consisted of expressed TCRB transcripts (all of the isolated RNA was reverse transcribed). Sequencing used immunoSEQ multiplex PCR; TCRdb keeps in-frame clones, though not all of them. The data show hundreds of thousands of clones, with about 14% seen just once and 0.04% held by the top ten. The sequenced sample was naive CD4+ T cells from blood. The sequence was collected from a man aged 18-30 years with type 1 diabetes. The chain has TRBV30 and TRBJ2-3; no firm D call. The CDR3 coding sequence is TGTGCCTGGTCCCAACAGAGCACAGATACGCAGTATTTT. It yields the protein CAWSQQSTDTQYF.